Listed below are T cell receptor beta chains from one sample, sequenced in a study of blood T cell repertoires in COVID-19. Sequencing used immunoSEQ multiplex PCR; TCRdb keeps in-frame clones, though not all of them. The table lists 91,000 or so clones, 86% of them singletons. What was sequenced was peripheral blood. The receptor source for this set is a woman aged 55-69 years in a cohort sampled during active or convalescent COVID-19. Both conserved end residues are part of each CDR3. D genes are given only for firm matches. Part of the rows lack a size; the others show once, few, many or a class for expanded clones.

CDR3 DNA	CDR3 protein	D gene	V gene	J gene	clone size
TGTGCCAGCAGTCTCTCCTACAGGGGAGGAAACACCATATATTTT	CASSLSYRGGNTIYF	TRBD1	TRBV5-8	TRBJ1-3	NA
TGTGCCAGCTCACTGGACAGCGATCAGCCCCAGCATTTT	CASSLDSDQPQHF	NA	TRBV18	TRBJ1-5	once
TGTGCCAGCAAGGGAGGGGAGGCTAACTATGGCTACACCTTC	CASKGGEANYGYTF	NA	TRBV4-2	TRBJ1-2	NA
TGCAGTGCTAGTGTCCCCCATGGGAGCGCACAGAAGGGGCAGTTCTTC	CSASVPHGSAQKGQFF	NA	TRBV20-1	TRBJ2-1	NA
TGTGCCAGCAGCTTAACCAGACTAGCGGGAGTGGTCTACGAGCAGTACTTC	CASSLTRLAGVVYEQYF	TRBD2	TRBV7-2	TRBJ2-7	NA
TGTGCCAGCAGCCCGATGGGCAGACAAAATTCACCCCTCCACTTT	CASSPMGRQNSPLHF	NA	TRBV11-1	TRBJ1-6	NA
TGCGCCAGCAGTGACGGGACAGGGTATTCCTACGAGCAGTACTTC	CASSDGTGYSYEQYF	TRBD1	TRBV5-1	TRBJ2-7	NA
TGTGCCAGCAGCGTGGGACATTTCTCTGGGGCCAACGTCCTGACTTTC	CASSVGHFSGANVLTF	NA	TRBV9	TRBJ2-6	NA
TGTGCCACCAGCAGGACAGGTAGCACAGATACGCAGTATTTT	CATSRTGSTDTQYF	NA	TRBV15	TRBJ2-3	NA
TGCGCCAGCAGCTTGGCACTAGCGGGGGGGCCCCAAGAGACCCAGTACTTC	CASSLALAGGPQETQYF	TRBD2	TRBV5-1	TRBJ2-5	NA
TGCGCCAGCAGCAGGGGACAGGGCGGCTACGAGCAGTACTTC	CASSRGQGGYEQYF	TRBD1	TRBV5-1	TRBJ2-7	NA
TGTGCCAGCAGTAAGGGGGAAGTTACAGATACGCAGTATTTT	CASSKGEVTDTQYF	NA	TRBV6-5	TRBJ2-3	NA
TGCAGCGTCGGACAGGGGCAAGAGACCCAGTACTTC	CSVGQGQETQYF	TRBD1	TRBV29-1	TRBJ2-5	NA
TGTGCCAGCAGCGTAGCCGGGACACCGAACACCGGGGAGCTGTTTTTT	CASSVAGTPNTGELFF	NA	TRBV9	TRBJ2-2	once
TGTGCCAGCAGCCCCGGGGGCACAGATACGCAGTATTTT	CASSPGGTDTQYF	NA	TRBV5-6	TRBJ2-3	NA
TGTGCCAGCAGCCCCCGACAGGGGTCAGATACGCAGTATTTT	CASSPRQGSDTQYF	TRBD1	TRBV3-1/TRBV3-2	TRBJ2-3	once
TGTGCCAGCAGTTCAGGACAGGGGGAGTCCTATAATTCACCCCTCCACTTT	CASSSGQGESYNSPLHF	TRBD1	TRBV28	TRBJ1-6	NA
TGCGCCAGCAGTGATGGGCCAGGGGTCTATGGCTACACCTTC	CASSDGPGVYGYTF	NA	TRBV10-2	TRBJ1-2	NA
TGTGCCAGCAGCGTAGAGCCAAATCAGCCCCAGCATTTT	CASSVEPNQPQHF	NA	TRBV9	TRBJ1-5	NA
TGCGCCAGCAGCTTGGATATATCGACAGGGCGTCCCTACGAGCAGTACTTC	CASSLDISTGRPYEQYF	TRBD1	TRBV5-1	TRBJ2-7	NA
TGTGCCAGCACTAAGGACAGAGGGAACACTGAAGCTTTCTTT	CASTKDRGNTEAFF	NA	TRBV2	TRBJ1-1	NA
TGCGCCAGCAGTCCCGTCCCACCACAGGGCATGAACACTGAAGCTTTCTTT	CASSPVPPQGMNTEAFF	NA	TRBV5-1	TRBJ1-1	NA
TGCGCCAGCAGCTCGGTCGGGGGAGAAACATCACCCCTCCACTTT	CASSSVGGETSPLHF	NA	TRBV5-1	TRBJ1-6	NA
TGTGCCAGCAGCAAAGTGTCCCCGGGAGCATCGTCCGGGGAGCTGTTTTTT	CASSKVSPGASSGELFF	NA	TRBV21-1	TRBJ2-2	NA
TGTGCCAGCAGCTCTCAAGGACTAGCGACGGGGGAGCTGTTTTTT	CASSSQGLATGELFF	TRBD2	TRBV11-1	TRBJ2-2	NA
TGTGCCAGCAGCCAAGGTCTAGCGGGAAGCTCTGGGGCCAACGTCCTGACTTTC	CASSQGLAGSSGANVLTF	TRBD2	TRBV4-2	TRBJ2-6	NA
TGTGCCAGCAGTTTTACTAGCGGGAGGACTAGCGAGCAGTACTTC	CASSFTSGRTSEQYF	TRBD2	TRBV28	TRBJ2-7	NA
TGTGCCAGCAGTGAAGGACTCCCCCCAAATGAGCAGTTCTTC	CASSEGLPPNEQFF	NA	TRBV2	TRBJ2-1	NA
TGTGCCAGCGGGGCGACAGGGTGGGAAGAGACCCAGTACTTC	CASGATGWEETQYF	TRBD1	TRBV2	TRBJ2-5	NA
TGTGCCAGCAGCCAAGGGGTGGGGACTAATAATTCACCCCTCCACTTT	CASSQGVGTNNSPLHF	NA	TRBV3-1/TRBV3-2	TRBJ1-6	NA
TGTGCCAGCAGCTCTCCCCCTAGAGAGGGCCTCTTT	CASSSPPREGLF	NA	TRBV7-8	TRBJ1-1	NA
TGTGCCGGCCGGCCAGGGGTTGACTATGGCTACACCTTC	CAGRPGVDYGYTF	NA	TRBV6-5	TRBJ1-2	NA
TGTGCCAGCAGGTGGGAGGGACAGGTCAATTCACCCCTCCACTTT	CASRWEGQVNSPLHF	TRBD1	TRBV6-5	TRBJ1-6	NA
TGTGCCAGCAGTTACTCGACAGGTTCCACCGGGGAGCTGTTTTTT	CASSYSTGSTGELFF	NA	TRBV6-5	TRBJ2-2	NA
TGTGCCACCAGTGCCTCTAGCACCACGCAGTATTTT	CATSASSTTQYF	NA	TRBV24-1	TRBJ2-3	NA
TGCAGTGGAGCCGGGGGGAATGAGCAGTTCTTC	CSGAGGNEQFF	TRBD2	TRBV20-1	TRBJ2-1	NA
TGTGCCAGCAGCACCGGACTAGCGGGGACTACGCAGTATTTT	CASSTGLAGTTQYF	TRBD2	TRBV7-2	TRBJ2-3	few
TGCGCCAGCAGCGGCTTGGGCCCTAATGAAAAACTGTTTTTT	CASSGLGPNEKLFF	NA	TRBV5-1	TRBJ1-4	NA
TGTGCCAGCAGTCAGGACACCCGTCCCAAAAACATTCAGTACTTC	CASSQDTRPKNIQYF	NA	TRBV2	TRBJ2-4	NA
TGTGCCAGTAGTGTACAGGGGAGTGGGACTGAAGCTTTCTTT	CASSVQGSGTEAFF	TRBD1	TRBV19	TRBJ1-1	NA
TGTGCCAGCAGCTCATTATCCGGGGATACGCAGTATTTT	CASSSLSGDTQYF	NA	TRBV7-9	TRBJ2-3	few
TGTGCCATCAGTGAGTCGGGGGGACTAGCGGGTAGCGAGCAGTACTTC	CAISESGGLAGSEQYF	TRBD2	TRBV10-3	TRBJ2-7	once
TGCGCCAGCAGCCACACCCAGGGAGGTCCACGGTGGGACAAAAACATTCAGTACTTC	CASSHTQGGPRWDKNIQYF	NA	TRBV4-1	TRBJ2-4	once
TGTGCCAGCAGTGAAGCGCAGACAGGTCTATATGGCTACACCTTC	CASSEAQTGLYGYTF	NA	TRBV6-1	TRBJ1-2	once
TGTGCCAGCAGTACGGACGTGGACAGCTCTGGAAACACCATATATTTT	CASSTDVDSSGNTIYF	NA	TRBV27	TRBJ1-3	NA
TGTGCCAGCACCCGTAGCAGGGCGGGACAGGGGAATCGGTCACCCCTCCACTTT	CASTRSRAGQGNRSPLHF	TRBD1	TRBV7-8	TRBJ1-6	NA
TGCGCCAGCAGCCCGCTTGGCGGGGATACGCAGTATTTT	CASSPLGGDTQYF	NA	TRBV5-1	TRBJ2-3	once